The clone carrying this TCR beta chain was counted ten times or more. The data stem from a study of blood T cells in healthy people across ages. Sample-barcoded 5' priming and a J-beta primer mix drove a second PCR of 7 to 11 cycles. TCRdb fed the 5' RACE reads into MiXCR, producing one record per CDR3 protein. The top ten hold just over 15% of the sample, which has about 650,000 distinct CDR3 sequences, around 32% seen once. Trimming left V 9 bases short and J 3 bases short, with 15 bases between. Germline V CDR1 and CDR2: MNHEY, SVGEGT. The CDR3 consists of 13 residues. The receptor was isolated from a woman at least 80 years old in good health. Specimen: blood. The rearrangement links TRBV6-2 or TRBV6-3 to TRBJ2-7; D tentatively reads TRBD1 or TRBD2 (5 bases each). CDR3 DNA: TGTGCCAGTCGTCCGGGACCTCGCTACGAGCAGTACTTC. It yields the protein CASRPGPRYEQYF.